This paragraph covers one TCR beta chain sequence. What it binds is unknown. Libraries for TCR beta were made by quantitative 5'-RACE with molecular barcodes. One entry per CDR3 protein results from TCRdb running MiXCR on the 5' RACE reads. This sample has fewer than 500,000 distinct CDR3 sequences, with under 25% found just once. The sample is drawn from a study of CD8 T cells in ankylosing spondylitis. Study-level findings and limits: In ankylosing spondylitis blood, a motif of roughly eight highly homologous TCR beta variants appeared characteristic.

The CDR3 totals 13 residues. In germline, CDR1 is DFQATT, CDR2 SNEGSKA (reference sequence). V gene TRBV20-1 combines with J gene TRBJ2-7, with 12 nucleotides matching TRBD2. Material for sequencing was blood, either unsorted or a sorted T cell fraction (not recorded which). This clonotype was obtained from a male donor with ankylosing spondylitis. This CDR3 is CRLAGGGTYEQYF. As DNA, the CDR3 is TGCAGACTAGCGGGAGGAGGCACCTACGAGCAGTACTTC.